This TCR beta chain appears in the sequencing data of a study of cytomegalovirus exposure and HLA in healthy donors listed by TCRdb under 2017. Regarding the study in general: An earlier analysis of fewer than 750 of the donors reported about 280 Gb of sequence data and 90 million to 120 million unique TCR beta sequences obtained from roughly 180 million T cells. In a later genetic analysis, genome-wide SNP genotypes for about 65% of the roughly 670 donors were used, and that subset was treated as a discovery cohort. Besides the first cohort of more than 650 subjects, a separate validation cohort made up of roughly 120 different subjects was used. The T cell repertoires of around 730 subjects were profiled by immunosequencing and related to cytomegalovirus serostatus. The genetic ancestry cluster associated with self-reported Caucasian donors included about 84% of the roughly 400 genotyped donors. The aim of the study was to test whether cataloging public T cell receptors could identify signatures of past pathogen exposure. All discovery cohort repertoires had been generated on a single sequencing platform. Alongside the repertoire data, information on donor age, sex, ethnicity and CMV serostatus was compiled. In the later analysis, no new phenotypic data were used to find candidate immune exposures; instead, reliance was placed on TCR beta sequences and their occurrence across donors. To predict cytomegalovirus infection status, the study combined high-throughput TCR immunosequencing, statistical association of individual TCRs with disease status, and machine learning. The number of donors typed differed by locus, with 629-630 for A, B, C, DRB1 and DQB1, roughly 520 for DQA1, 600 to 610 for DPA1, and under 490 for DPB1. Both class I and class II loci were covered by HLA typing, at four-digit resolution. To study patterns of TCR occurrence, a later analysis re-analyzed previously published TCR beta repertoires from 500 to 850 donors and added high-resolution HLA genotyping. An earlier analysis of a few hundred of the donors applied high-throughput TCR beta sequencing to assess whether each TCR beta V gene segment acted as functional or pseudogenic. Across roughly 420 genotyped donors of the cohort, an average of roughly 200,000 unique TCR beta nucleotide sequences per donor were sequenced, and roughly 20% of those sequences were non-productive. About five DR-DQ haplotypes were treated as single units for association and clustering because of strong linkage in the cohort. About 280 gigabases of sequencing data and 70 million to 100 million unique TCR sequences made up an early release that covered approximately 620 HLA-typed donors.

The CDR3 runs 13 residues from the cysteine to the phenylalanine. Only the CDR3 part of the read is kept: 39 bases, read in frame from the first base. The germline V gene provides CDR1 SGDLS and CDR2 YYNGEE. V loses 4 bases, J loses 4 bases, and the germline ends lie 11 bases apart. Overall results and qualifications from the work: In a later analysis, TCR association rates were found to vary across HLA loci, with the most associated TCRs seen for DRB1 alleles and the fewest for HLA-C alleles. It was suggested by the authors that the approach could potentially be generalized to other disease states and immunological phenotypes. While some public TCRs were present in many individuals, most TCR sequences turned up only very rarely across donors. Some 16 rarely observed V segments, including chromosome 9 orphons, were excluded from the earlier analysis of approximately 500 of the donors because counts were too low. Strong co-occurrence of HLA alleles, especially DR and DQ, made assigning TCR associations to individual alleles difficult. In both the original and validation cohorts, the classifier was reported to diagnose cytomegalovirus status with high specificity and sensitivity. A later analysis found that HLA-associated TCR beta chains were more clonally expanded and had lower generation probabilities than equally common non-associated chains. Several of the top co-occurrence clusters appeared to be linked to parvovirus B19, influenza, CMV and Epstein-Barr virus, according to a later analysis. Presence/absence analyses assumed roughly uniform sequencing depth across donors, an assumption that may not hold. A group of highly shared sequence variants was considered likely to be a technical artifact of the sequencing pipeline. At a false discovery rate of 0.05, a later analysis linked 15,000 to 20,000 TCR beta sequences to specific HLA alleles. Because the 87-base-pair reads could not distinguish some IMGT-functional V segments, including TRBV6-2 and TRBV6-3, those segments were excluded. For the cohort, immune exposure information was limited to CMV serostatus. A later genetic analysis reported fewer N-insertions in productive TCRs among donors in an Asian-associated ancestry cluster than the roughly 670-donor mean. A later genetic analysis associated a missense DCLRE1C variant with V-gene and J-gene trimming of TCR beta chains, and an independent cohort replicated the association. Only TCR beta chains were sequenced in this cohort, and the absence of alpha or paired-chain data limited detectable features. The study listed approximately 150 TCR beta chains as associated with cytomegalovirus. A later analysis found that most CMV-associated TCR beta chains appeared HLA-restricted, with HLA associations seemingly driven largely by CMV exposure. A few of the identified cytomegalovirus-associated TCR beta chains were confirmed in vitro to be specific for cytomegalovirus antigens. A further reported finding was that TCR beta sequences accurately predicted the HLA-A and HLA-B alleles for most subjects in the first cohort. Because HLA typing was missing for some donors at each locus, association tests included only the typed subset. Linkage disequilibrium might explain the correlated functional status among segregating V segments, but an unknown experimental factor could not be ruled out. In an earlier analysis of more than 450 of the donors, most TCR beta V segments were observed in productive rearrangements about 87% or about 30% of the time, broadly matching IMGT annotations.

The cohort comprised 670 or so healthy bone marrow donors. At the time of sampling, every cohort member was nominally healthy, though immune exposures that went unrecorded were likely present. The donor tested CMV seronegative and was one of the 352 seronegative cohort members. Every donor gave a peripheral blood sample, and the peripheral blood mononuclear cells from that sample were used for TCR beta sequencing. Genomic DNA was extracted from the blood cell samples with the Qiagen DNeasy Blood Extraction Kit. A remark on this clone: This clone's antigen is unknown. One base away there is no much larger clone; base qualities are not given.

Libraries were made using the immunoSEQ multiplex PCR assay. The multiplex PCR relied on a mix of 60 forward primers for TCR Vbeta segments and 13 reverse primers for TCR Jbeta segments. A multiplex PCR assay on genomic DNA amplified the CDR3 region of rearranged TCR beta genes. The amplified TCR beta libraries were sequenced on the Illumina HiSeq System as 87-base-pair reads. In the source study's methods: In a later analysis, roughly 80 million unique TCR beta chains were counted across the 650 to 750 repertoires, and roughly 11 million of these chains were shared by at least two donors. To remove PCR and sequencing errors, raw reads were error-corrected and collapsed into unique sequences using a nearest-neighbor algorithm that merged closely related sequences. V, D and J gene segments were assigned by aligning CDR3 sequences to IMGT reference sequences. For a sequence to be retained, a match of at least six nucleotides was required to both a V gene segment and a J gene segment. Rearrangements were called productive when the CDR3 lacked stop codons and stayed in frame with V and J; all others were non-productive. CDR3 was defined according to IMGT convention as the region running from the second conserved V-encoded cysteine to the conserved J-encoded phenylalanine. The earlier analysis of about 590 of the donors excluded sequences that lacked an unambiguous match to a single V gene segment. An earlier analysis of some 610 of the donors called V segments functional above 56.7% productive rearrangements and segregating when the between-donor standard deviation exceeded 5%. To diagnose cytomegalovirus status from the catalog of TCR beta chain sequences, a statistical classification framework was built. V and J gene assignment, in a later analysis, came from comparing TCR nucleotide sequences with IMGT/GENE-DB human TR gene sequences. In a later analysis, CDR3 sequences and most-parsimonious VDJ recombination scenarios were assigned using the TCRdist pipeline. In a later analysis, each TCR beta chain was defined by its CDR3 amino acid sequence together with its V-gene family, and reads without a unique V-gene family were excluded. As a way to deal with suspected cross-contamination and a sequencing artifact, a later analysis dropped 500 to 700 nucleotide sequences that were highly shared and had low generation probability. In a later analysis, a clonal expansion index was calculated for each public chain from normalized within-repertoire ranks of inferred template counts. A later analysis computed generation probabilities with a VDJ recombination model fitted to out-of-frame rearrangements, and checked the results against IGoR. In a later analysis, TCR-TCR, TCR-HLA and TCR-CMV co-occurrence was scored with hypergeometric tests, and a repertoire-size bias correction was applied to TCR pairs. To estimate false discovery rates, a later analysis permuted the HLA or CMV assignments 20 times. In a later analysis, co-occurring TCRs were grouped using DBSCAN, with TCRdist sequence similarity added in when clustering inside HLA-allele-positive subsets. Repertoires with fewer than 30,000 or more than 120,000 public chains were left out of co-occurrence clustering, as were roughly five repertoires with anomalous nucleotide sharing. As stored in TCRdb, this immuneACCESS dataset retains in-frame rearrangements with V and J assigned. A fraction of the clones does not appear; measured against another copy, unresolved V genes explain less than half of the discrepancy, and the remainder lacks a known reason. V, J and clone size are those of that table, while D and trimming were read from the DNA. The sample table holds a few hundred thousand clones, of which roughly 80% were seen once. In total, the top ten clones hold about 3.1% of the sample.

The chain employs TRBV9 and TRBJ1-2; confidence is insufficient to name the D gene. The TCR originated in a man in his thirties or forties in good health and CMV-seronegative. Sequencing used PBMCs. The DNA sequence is TGTGCCAGCAGCATCGCCGGGGTCTATGGCTACACCTTC. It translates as CASSIAGVYGYTF.